This T cell receptor beta chain is drawn from a study of blood T cell repertoires in COVID-19. Study at large: Acute and convalescent COVID-19 samples came from the United States, Italy and Spain. T cells, B-cell-depleted T cells, or PBMCs supplied cDNA or gDNA.

In the original processing: Reference gene primer amplification gave estimated nucleated cell counts. Clones were sequenced by immunoSEQ multiplex PCR, and TCRdb holds only the in-frame ones, with some missing. From that table come the V and J calls and clone size; the DNA was used to work out D and trimming. The profile covers tens of thousands of clones, with almost 90% appearing a single time and 7% to 8.5% taken by the ten largest. Germline values: CDR1 SGHNT, CDR2 YYREEE (reference sequence). V shed 4 bases, J shed 0 bases, and the junction held 3 bases outside the gene matches. The CDR3 is 14 amino acids.

The specimen was peripheral blood. The chain uses TRBV5-4 and TRBJ1-2; TRBD1 matches 7 bases. This receptor was taken from a woman in her 70s with acute or convalescent COVID-19. The CDR3 nucleotides are TGTGCCAGCAGCAAAGGACAGGCTAACTATGGCTACACCTTC. It translates to CASSKGQANYGYTF.